Described below is a single T cell receptor beta chain sequence and its context. Method: immunoSEQ multiplex PCR; TCRdb's copy keeps in-frame clones and lacks some. The sample lists some 260,000 clones; 88% were seen once. These data come from a study of blood T cell repertoires in COVID-19. Study at large: There were acute and convalescent COVID-19 samples, and they came from the United States, Italy and Spain. PBMCs, B-cell-depleted T cells, or T cells provided the cDNA or gDNA that made up the material.

The CDR3 loop spans 16 amino acids. In germline, CDR1 is SGHNT, CDR2 YYREEE (reference sequence). V dropped 3 bases and J dropped 0 bases, with 12 bases sitting between them. The sequence was collected from a woman aged 30 to 39 with acute or convalescent COVID-19. The J gene is TRBJ2-2, the V gene TRBV5-4; a weak D match, TRBD1 (6 bases). The material sequenced was peripheral blood. The CDR3 nucleotides are TGTGCCAGCAGCTCGCCGGGACACTCGAACACCGGGGAGCTGTTTTTT. Amino acids: CASSSPGHSNTGELFF.